This T cell receptor (beta chain) was sequenced during a study of glioma-infiltrating T cells. Broader study findings: Gliomas, especially low-grade, showed above-expected tissue-blood divergence; non-neoplastic patients showed below.

In its sample, this clonotype was seen a few times. What it binds is unknown. Amplification of TCR alpha and beta CDR3 regions from RNA used iRepertoire nested multiplex PCR. TCRdb re-called the multiplex PCR reads through MiXCR, storing one row per CDR3 protein. The sample carries approximately 110,000 distinct CDR3 sequences, approximately 25% recorded once. The CDR3 has 17 residues. Germline V gives CDR1 SEHNR, CDR2 FQNEAQ (reference sequence). V gave up 1 base and J gave up 4 bases, with 19 bases separating them. This sequence was found in a human donor with low-grade glioma or glioblastoma, undergoing nonglioma brain surgery, or in good health (not recorded which). The J gene is TRBJ1-2, the V gene TRBV7-9; the D gene is possibly TRBD1 (5 bases). What was sequenced was glioma tissue, nonneoplastic brain tissue, or PBMCs (not recorded which). The DNA of the CDR3 is TGTGCCAGCAGCTTAGAGTCGCGGGACTCAGGGCCCTATGGCTACACCTTC. It codes for CASSLESRDSGPYGYTF.